A single sample gave rise to the 9 T cell receptor beta chains below, sequenced in a study of T cell responses to AZD1222 COVID-19 vaccine (dated by TCRdb to the early 2020s). What the time point label conveys for this sample: baseline before first vaccination. Libraries came from the immunoSEQ multiplex PCR assay. The table was pulled from immuneACCESS by TCRdb, which kept in-frame rearrangements only. Such tables lose some clones; where checked, under half of the loss comes from unresolved V genes, and the rest has no known cause. Here the sample has 95,000 to 100,000 clones; more than 75% occur a single time. The ten largest clones capture approximately 15% of the sample. The sample consisted of peripheral blood, taken on day 0 of AZD1222 vaccination. The source is an adult in good health.

V and J are TRBV27 and TRBJ1-6, with D unresolved. CDR3 length: 11 residues. Trimming removed 6 bases at V and 13 bases at J, with 10 bases between. Per the germline V gene, CDR1 is MNHEY and CDR2 is SMNVEV (reference sequence). CDR3 in DNA: TGTGCCAGCAGGAACTTTGGGCCCCTCCACTTT. Translating it yields CASRNFGPLHF.

The chain combines TRBV7-2 with TRBJ2-3, with 12 nucleotides matching TRBD2. V dropped 5 bases and J dropped 4; count of bases not matched to a gene: 16. Germline CDR1 and CDR2: SGHTA and FQGNSA. The CDR3 sequence is 19 residues long. CDR3 amino acids: CASSRWASGRARFADTQYF. The CDR3 DNA reads as TGTGCCAGCAGCAGGTGGGCTAGCGGGAGGGCCAGGTTTGCAGATACGCAGTATTTT. The full variable domain, its missing parts supplied by reference TRBV7-2 and TRBJ2-3, is GAGVSQSPSNKVTEKGKDVELRCDPISGHTALYWYRQSLGQGLEFLIYFQGNSAPDKSGLPSDRFSAERTGGSVSTLTIQRTQQEDSAVYLCASSRWASGRARFADTQYFGPGTRLTVL.

CDR3 sequence (DNA): TGTGCCAGCAGCTTACAGGCCAATGGCTACACCTTC. Translating it yields CASSLQANGYTF. The gene calls are TRBV7-9 and TRBJ1-2, with unresolved D. Trimming cost V 2 bases and J 6 bases, with 7 bases left between them. The germline CDR1 and CDR2 sequences are SEHNR and FQNEAQ (reference sequence). The CDR3 consists of 12 residues.

This clone was recorded only once. This chain uses TRBV30 with TRBJ2-2, with TRBD2 matching over 13 bases. V trimming: 1 base; J trimming: 7 bases; junction bases outside the gene matches: 9. The CDR3 has 17 amino acids. The germline gives CDR1 GTSNPN, CDR2 SVGIG (reference sequence). The CDR3 here is CAWSGRTSGSVSGELFF. CDR3 nucleotide sequence: TGTGCCTGGAGTGGGAGGACTAGCGGGAGTGTAAGCGGGGAGCTGTTTTTT.

The genes are TRBV6-5 and TRBJ1-2; 10 nucleotides line up with TRBD1. CDR1 is MNHEY and CDR2 is SVGAGI in the germline V gene. V gave up 6 bases and J gave up 6 bases; unmatched junction bases: 7. The CDR3 contains 14 residues. DNA for the CDR3: TGTGCCAGCAGAGACAGGGGGCGCGCGGATGGCTACACCTTC. Residues: CASRDRGRADGYTF.

J is TRBJ2-7 and V is TRBV27, with D possibly TRBD1 on 6 matching bases. Germline CDR1 and CDR2: MNHEY and SMNVEV (reference sequence). The germline V and J ends were trimmed by 4 bases and 0 bases, with 10 bases remaining between them. The CDR3 runs to 14 residues. The CDR3 DNA reads as TGTGCCAGCAGTTCGGGACATTTCTCCTACGAGCAGTACTTC. This translates into CASSSGHFSYEQYF.

The V call is TRBV5-4, the J call TRBJ1-2; D is ambiguous. Trimming removed 4 bases from V and 8 bases from J, with 24 bases in between. Germline V gene data show CDR1 as SGHNT and CDR2 as YYREEE (reference sequence). The CDR3 sequence is 16 residues long. The CDR3 bases are TGTGCCAGCAGCCCTAGTAGTGGGGATCGGTATAGAGGCTACACCTTC. Its translation: CASSPSSGDRYRGYTF.

The chain carries TRBV7-9 and TRBJ2-7; the match to TRBD1 covers 7 bases. The germline CDR1 and CDR2 sequences are SEHNR and FQNEAQ (reference sequence). V was pared by 5 bases and J by 4 bases, with 5 bases of the junction left unmatched. CDR3 size: 13 residues. CDR3 in amino acids: CASSPQTGYEQYF. DNA for the CDR3: TGTGCCAGCAGCCCCCAGACAGGGTACGAGCAGTACTTC.

The chain has TRBV7-9 and TRBJ1-1; D gene unclear. The ends were cut back, 3 bases at V and 0 bases at J, with 2 bases in the middle. Germline V gene data show CDR1 as SEHNR and CDR2 as FQNEAQ (reference sequence). The CDR3 length is 12 residues. The CDR3 nucleotides read TGTGCCAGCAGCTTCATGAACACTGAAGCTTTCTTT. It codes for CASSFMNTEAFF.